This entry is about one T cell receptor (beta chain). Germline V gives CDR1 MDHEN, CDR2 SYDVKM. Between the trimmed V and J ends, which lost 2 bases and 0 bases, there was a span of 10 bases. The CDR3 spans 15 residues. The data were obtained in a study of beta chain features in type 1 diabetes. Expressed TCRB transcripts were sequenced because the entire RNA isolate underwent reverse transcription. Generated by immunoSEQ multiplex PCR, the TCRdb table keeps only in-frame clones and is missing some. The sample includes about 900,000 clones, 17% of them seen just once. The chain joins TRBV28 to TRBJ1-2, with D hard to call. The TCR sequence derives from a woman under 30 in good health. Sequencing was carried out using naive CD4+ T cells from blood. Here the CDR3 DNA reads TGTGCCAGCAGTTTAGGCCGGGGTTCTAACTATGGCTACACCTTC. Protein product: CASSLGRGSNYGYTF.